A selection of T cell receptor beta chains follows, all from one sample in a study of OX40 agonist ivuxolimab in advanced cancers. Clones were read by immunoSEQ multiplex PCR, and TCRdb kept only the in-frame ones, dropping some. The sample contains 20,000 to 30,000 clones, nearly 80% of which appear only once. Sequencing used CD4+ or CD8+ T cells sorted from blood, obtained in a trial of the OX40 agonist ivuxolimab. Source of these receptors: an adult with an advanced solid tumor such as melanoma, head and neck, liver or kidney cancer. Both conserved end residues are part of each CDR3. The D gene is left open where the match is weak. Expanded clones get a size class; other rows say once, few or many, or leave the size out.

>few|TRBV18|NA|TRBJ1-1
CASSPQTVNTEAFF
TGTGCCAGCTCACCACAGACAGTGAACACTGAAGCTTTCTTT
>NA|TRBV28|TRBD2|TRBJ2-3
CASSLPRLAGSTDTQYF
TGTGCCAGCAGTTTGCCGAGGCTAGCGGGGAGCACAGATACGCAGTATTTT
>NA|TRBV7-9|NA|TRBJ1-1
CASSLEQGGTEAFF
TGTGCCAGCAGCCTGGAACAGGGAGGCACTGAAGCTTTCTTT
>NA|TRBV7-8|TRBD1|TRBJ1-5
CASSHNRGGDQPQHF
TGTGCCAGCAGCCATAACAGGGGAGGGGATCAGCCCCAGCATTTT
>NA|TRBV6-6|TRBD1|TRBJ1-6
CASSFFDREGSPLHF
TGTGCCAGCAGTTTCTTCGACAGGGAAGGATCACCCCTCCACTTT
>NA|TRBV4-2|TRBD1|TRBJ1-2
CASSHPTGGAFYGYTF
TGTGCCAGCAGCCATCCGACAGGGGGCGCATTCTATGGCTACACCTTC
>NA|TRBV5-1|TRBD2|TRBJ2-7
CASSGLAGLWDEQYF
TGCGCCAGCAGCGGACTAGCGGGACTTTGGGACGAGCAGTACTTC
>NA|TRBV27|NA|TRBJ2-2
CARNRGLPNTGELFF
TGTGCCAGAAACCGTGGGCTCCCGAACACCGGGGAGCTGTTTTTT
>NA|TRBV6-4|NA|TRBJ2-3
CASRSSLTITERYAVF
TGTGCCAGCAGGTCGTCTCTGACTATCACCGAGAGATACGCAGTATTT
>NA|TRBV6-6|NA|TRBJ2-7
CASSYLPYEQYF
TGTGCCAGCAGTTACTTACCCTACGAGCAGTACTTC
>once|TRBV19|NA|TRBJ2-1
CASSISYNEQFF
TGTGCCAGTAGTATTTCCTACAATGAGCAGTTCTTC
>NA|TRBV7-9|NA|TRBJ2-1
CASSLVISYNEQFF
TGTGCCAGCAGCTTAGTTATTAGCTACAATGAGCAGTTCTTC
>NA|TRBV5-1|NA|TRBJ2-3
CASSLGRPEDTQYF
TGCGCCAGCAGCTTGGGTAGGCCCGAGGATACGCAGTATTTT
>NA|TRBV29-1|NA|TRBJ1-2
CSVDRSYSYGYTF
TGCAGCGTTGACAGGTCCTATAGCTATGGCTACACCTTC
>NA|TRBV19|NA|TRBJ1-5
CASRIQSGDQPQHF
TGTGCCAGTAGGATACAAAGTGGGGATCAGCCCCAGCATTTT
>NA|TRBV9|NA|TRBJ2-7
CASSVGSYTYEQYF
TGTGCCAGCAGCGTAGGGAGTTACACCTACGAGCAGTACTTC
>NA|TRBV7-7|NA|TRBJ2-6
CASSILSVPQSRANVLTF
TGTGCCAGCAGCATCTTATCAGTGCCACAAAGTCGGGCCAACGTCCTGACTTTC
>NA|TRBV7-2|TRBD1|TRBJ1-5
CASSLWDRGINQPQHF
TGTGCCAGCAGCTTATGGGACAGGGGTATCAATCAGCCCCAGCATTTT
>NA|TRBV7-9|NA|TRBJ1-2
CASSFRVDYGYTF
TGTGCCAGCAGTTTCAGGGTAGACTATGGCTACACCTTC
>NA|TRBV30|NA|TRBJ1-5
CAWSVQNQPQHF
TGTGCCTGGAGTGTCCAAAATCAGCCCCAGCATTTT
>NA|TRBV11-2|NA|TRBJ2-7
CASLGAGTSYEQYF
TGTGCCAGCCTGGGGGCAGGGACCTCCTACGAGCAGTACTTC
>NA|TRBV5-6|TRBD1|TRBJ1-2
CASSLANFGDRDLYGYTF
TGTGCCAGCAGCTTGGCGAATTTTGGGGACAGAGACCTCTATGGCTACACCTTC
>NA|TRBV9|NA|TRBJ2-1
CASSASGSSYNEQFF
TGTGCCAGCAGCGCCTCGGGGAGCTCCTACAATGAGCAGTTCTTC
>NA|TRBV6-1|NA|TRBJ2-7
CASSEAGLVYEQYF
TGTGCCAGCAGTGAAGCAGGGCTAGTCTACGAGCAGTACTTC
>NA|TRBV7-1|NA|TRBJ2-7
CASSRPRGTMSYEQYF
TGTGCCAGCAGCCGTCCCAGAGGGACAATGTCCTACGAGCAGTACTTC
>NA|TRBV7-9|NA|TRBJ2-7
CASSLVVGLGEQYF
TGTGCCAGCAGCTTAGTAGTGGGTTTGGGGGAGCAGTACTTC
>NA|TRBV6-1|TRBD1|TRBJ2-7
CASSEAPGTGRFYEQYF
TGTGCCAGCAGTGAAGCCCCCGGGACAGGGCGTTTCTACGAGCAGTACTTC
>NA|TRBV4-1|TRBD2|TRBJ2-7
CASSPWASGDYEQYF
TGCGCCAGCAGCCCTTGGGCTAGCGGGGACTACGAGCAGTACTTC
>NA|TRBV7-1|TRBD1|TRBJ1-6
CASSTHDREGSNSPLHF
TGTGCCAGCAGCACCCATGACAGGGAGGGAAGTAATTCACCCCTCCACTTT
>NA|TRBV6-5|TRBD1|TRBJ2-7
CASRWTGSSYEQYF
TGTGCCAGCAGATGGACAGGTAGCTCCTACGAGCAGTACTTC
>NA|TRBV7-9|NA|TRBJ1-2
CASSLVGQVANYGYTF
TGTGCCAGCAGCTTGGTTGGTCAGGTAGCTAACTATGGCTACACCTTC
>NA|TRBV15|NA|TRBJ2-3
CATLDLSTDTQYF
TGTGCCACGTTGGACCTTAGCACAGATACGCAGTATTTT
>NA|TRBV13|TRBD1|TRBJ2-6
CASSLGDRGAGANVLTF
TGTGCCAGCAGCTTAGGGGACAGGGGGGCTGGGGCCAACGTCCTGACTTTC
>NA|TRBV29-1|NA|TRBJ1-1
CSTRSGTTTTEAFF
TGCAGTACACGTTCCGGGACAACGACCACTGAAGCTTTCTTT
>NA|TRBV9|NA|TRBJ2-6
CASSLDSGANVLTF
TGTGCCAGCAGTCTTGACTCTGGGGCCAACGTCCTGACTTTC
>NA|TRBV6-6|NA|TRBJ1-1
CASSYSREAFF
TGTGCCAGCAGTTACTCGCGAGAAGCTTTCTTT
>NA|TRBV5-4|NA|TRBJ2-2
CASKGDTGELFF
TGTGCCAGCAAAGGGGACACCGGGGAGCTGTTTTTT
>NA|TRBV9|TRBD1|TRBJ2-1
CASSDGTGGNEQFF
TGTGCCAGCAGCGATGGGACAGGGGGCAATGAGCAGTTCTTC
>NA|TRBV4-1|TRBD1|TRBJ2-7
CASSQPDRAYEQYF
TGCGCCAGCAGCCAACCGGACAGGGCCTACGAGCAGTACTTC
>NA|TRBV5-1|NA|TRBJ1-1
CASSLWGNGNTEAFF
TGCGCCAGCAGCTTGTGGGGCAATGGGAACACTGAAGCTTTCTTT
>NA|TRBV7-8|NA|TRBJ2-2
CASSLGGAGTGELFF
TGTGCCAGCAGCTTAGGGGGGGCTGGCACCGGGGAGCTGTTTTTT
>NA|TRBV6-1|NA|TRBJ2-7
CASSLQGPNYEQYF
TGTGCCAGCAGTCTTCAGGGGCCCAACTACGAGCAGTACTTC
>NA|TRBV16|TRBD2|TRBJ2-7
CASSLGLAGTPYEQYF
TGTGCCAGCAGCCTCGGACTAGCGGGAACACCCTACGAGCAGTACTTC
>NA|TRBV27|NA|TRBJ2-2
CASSFGGLNTGELFF
TGTGCCAGCAGTTTTGGAGGGTTGAACACCGGGGAGCTGTTTTTT
>NA|TRBV15|TRBD2|TRBJ2-5
CATSRDAGGPETQYF
TGTGCCACCAGCAGGGATGCGGGAGGGCCCGAGACCCAGTACTTC
>NA|TRBV6-4|TRBD1|TRBJ2-3
CASSEGQPTDTQYF
TGTGCCAGCAGTGAGGGACAGCCCACAGATACGCAGTATTTT
>NA|TRBV28|NA|TRBJ2-1
CASMGRSEQFF
TGTGCCAGCATGGGGAGGAGTGAGCAGTTCTTC
>NA|TRBV9|NA|TRBJ2-7
CASSVGGGDYEQYF
TGTGCCAGCAGCGTTGGGGGAGGTGACTACGAGCAGTACTTC
>NA|TRBV2|TRBD1|TRBJ1-1
CASRTGMTEAFF
TGTGCCAGTCGGACAGGGATGACTGAAGCTTTCTTT
>once|TRBV19|TRBD2|TRBJ2-1
CASSIVGLAGSNEQFF
TGTGCCAGTAGTATTGTTGGACTAGCGGGGTCCAATGAGCAGTTCTTC
>once|TRBV28|NA|TRBJ2-3
CASNRGDLPDTQYF
TGTGCCAGCAATAGGGGGGACCTACCTGATACGCAGTATTTT
>NA|TRBV27|NA|TRBJ2-5
CASSFRETQYF
TGTGCCAGCAGTTTCCGGGAGACCCAGTACTTC
>NA|TRBV2|NA|TRBJ2-1
CARGGGTDEQFF
TGTGCCAGAGGGGGGGGGACCGATGAGCAGTTCTTC
>NA|TRBV7-2|NA|TRBJ2-3
CASSFGGDTQYF
TGTGCCAGCAGCTTTGGAGGAGATACGCAGTATTTT
>NA|TRBV15|NA|TRBJ1-6
CATSPLLPGPRRSPLHF
TGTGCCACCAGTCCCTTACTTCCGGGACCACGGAGGTCACCCCTCCACTTT
>NA|TRBV12-5|NA|TRBJ2-5
CASAETQYF
TGTGCTAGTGCCGAGACCCAGTACTTC
>NA|TRBV6-5|TRBD1|TRBJ1-1
CASTTTGPNTEAFF
TGTGCCAGCACTACGACAGGGCCAAACACTGAAGCTTTCTTT